These 4 T cell receptor beta chains share one sample of origin, sequenced in a study of somatic mutations in cytotoxic T cells in rheumatoid arthritis. Sequenced by immunoSEQ multiplex PCR; TCRdb stores in-frame clones only, minus some. Of approximately 23,000 clones listed, about 83% are singletons. The sample taken for sequencing was CD8+ T cells sorted from blood. The receptor source for this set is an adult with rheumatoid arthritis.

This chain connects TRBV2 to TRBJ2-7; possible D gene TRBD2, 6 bases. The CDR3 contains 15 residues. The V and J ends lost 2 bases and 3 bases respectively, with 14 bases between them. CDR1 and CDR2 (germline): SNHLY, FYNNEI. DNA for the CDR3: TGTGCCAGCAGTGAACTCGGGAGAGGATTCTACGAGCAGTACTTC. This gives the protein CASSELGRGFYEQYF.

J is TRBJ2-3 and V is TRBV5-1, with TRBD1 identical over 10 bases. V lost 1 base and J lost 4; bases outside the gene matches: 6. Germline CDR1 reads SGHRS; CDR2 reads YFSETQ. The CDR3 sequence is 16 residues long. The CDR3 DNA follows: TGCGCCAGCAGCTTGCCCCGACAGGGGGCTCCAGATACGCAGTATTTT. Its protein is CASSLPRQGAPDTQYF.

CDR3 region: CASSLRDEQYF. The CDR3 DNA reads TGTGCCAGCAGCCTAAGAGACGAGCAGTACTTC. V and J are TRBV13 and TRBJ2-7; D not certain. The CDR3 totals 11 residues. Per germline, CDR1 PRHDT and CDR2 FYEKMQ (reference sequence). Trimming shortened V by 5 bases and J by 5 bases, and 7 bases separated the two germline ends.

This chain links TRBV5-4 with TRBJ2-1; 10 positions match TRBD1. The CDR3 has 17 residues. Germline CDR1 SGHNT, CDR2 YYREEE (reference sequence). The V gene end was trimmed by 4 bases and the J gene end by 4 bases; junction bases not matched to a gene: 11. CDR3 bases: TGTGCCAGCAGCCAGGGGACCGGGACAGGGGCTTACAATGAGCAGTTCTTC. This translates into CASSQGTGTGAYNEQFF.